The 6 T cell receptor beta chains presented below share a single source sample, sequenced in a study of shared clonotypes between healthy human individuals. Only in-frame clones appear in the TCRdb table, and some are missing; sequencing was by immunoSEQ multiplex PCR. This table holds about 1.5 million clones, 98% found once. Sequenced input: naive CD4+ T cells sorted from blood. Subset here: CD45RA+ positively selected. These receptors came from a man between 25 and 39 years old in good health.

This chain's CDR3 is CASSPASGDYEQYF. DNA for the CDR3: TGCGCCAGCAGCCCGGCGTCAGGTGACTACGAGCAGTACTTC. V gene TRBV5-1 combines with J gene TRBJ2-7; D gene ambiguous. This CDR3 is 14 amino acids long. CDR1 is SGHRS, CDR2 YFSETQ, per germline. The V end was cut by 4 bases, the J end by 3 bases, with 14 bases between.

V and J are TRBV2 and TRBJ1-1; the match to TRBD1 covers 7 bases. The germline gives CDR1 SNHLY, CDR2 FYNNEI. J lost 4 bases, V lost 1 base, and 6 bases had no gene match. CDR3 length equals 15 residues. CDR3 residues: CASSEGRGRSTEAFF. The CDR3 DNA reads TGTGCCAGCAGTGAAGGGAGGGGGCGCAGCACTGAAGCTTTCTTT.

CDR3 sequence: CASSVVGVGTSGNTIYF. Here the CDR3 DNA reads TGTGCCAGCAGCGTAGTGGGGGTAGGGACCTCTGGAAACACCATATATTTT. The rearrangement uses TRBV9 and TRBJ1-3; D is perhaps TRBD1 (5 bases). Germline V gene lookup returns CDR1 SGDLS and CDR2 YYNGEE. V lost 0 bases, J lost 0 bases, and 13 bases lay in between. The CDR3 spans 17 residues.

The chain joins TRBV27 to TRBJ2-1; no reliable D call. Germline CDR1 and CDR2: MNHEY and SMNVEV (reference sequence). Trimming cost V 4 bases and J 4 bases, with 14 bases left between them. The CDR3 consists of 15 residues. CDR3: CASSSFTHQYNEQFF. The DNA for the CDR3 is TGTGCCAGCAGTTCCTTCACTCACCAGTACAATGAGCAGTTCTTC.

V and J are TRBV30 and TRBJ2-3, with a possible D match to TRBD2 (5 bases). CDR3 size: 15 residues. CDR1 and CDR2 (germline): GTSNPN, SVGIG (reference sequence). V was trimmed by 0 bases and J by 1 base, leaving 11 bases between them. CDR3 in amino acids: CAWSVRHGGTDTQYF. The CDR3 region has the DNA TGTGCCTGGAGTGTACGGCACGGGGGCACAGATACGCAGTATTTT.

V is TRBV7-2 and J is TRBJ2-3; perhaps TRBD1 as D (5 bases). The CDR3 contains 14 residues. Germline assignment: CDR1 SGHTA and CDR2 FQGNSA. Trimming stripped 3 bases from V and 6 bases from J, with 13 bases between. For the CDR3, the DNA is TGTGCCAGCAGCTTCACAGGCCCATGGGATACGCAGTATTTT. Protein: CASSFTGPWDTQYF.